The 30 T cell receptor beta chains given below trace back to one sample, sequenced in a study of cytomegalovirus exposure and HLA in healthy donors. This PCR relied on a set of 60 Vbeta primers and 13 Jbeta primers. Clones were read by immunoSEQ multiplex PCR, and TCRdb kept only the in-frame ones, dropping some. In the table there are under 250,000 clones, 65% to 85% of which are singletons. Sample: PBMCs. These receptors all come from a man in his fifties or sixties in good health and CMV-seronegative.

The V call is TRBV25-1, the J call TRBJ1-5; possibly TRBD1 for D (6 bases). The CDR3 sequence is 14 residues long. Germline CDR1 and CDR2: MGHDK and SYGVNS. V lost 1 base and J 5 bases, leaving 9 bases between the germline ends. DNA of the CDR3: TGTGCCAGCAGTGAATTCGGGGGGCATCAGCCCCAGCATTTT. Its translation: CASSEFGGHQPQHF.

The DNA for the CDR3 is TGTGCCAGCAGCTTGGCCTCGACAAATCAGCCCCAGCATTTT. It yields the protein CASSLASTNQPQHF. This chain links TRBV5-6 with TRBJ1-5; no clear D gene. With 0 bases removed from V and 4 bases from J, the gap between germline ends came to 8 bases. The CDR3 totals 14 residues. Germline V lookup: CDR1 SGHDT, CDR2 YYEEEE.

This clone was detected only once. This rearrangement joins TRBV25-1 to TRBJ2-5; TRBD1 agrees at 7 bases. The J call may be mistaken, given a closer DNA end match to TRBJ2-7. The CDR3 spans 14 residues. Germline-derived CDR1 and CDR2 are MGHDK and SYGVNS. The CDR3 DNA is TGTGCCAGCAGTGAGACAGGGAGATCCTACGAGCAGTACTTC. Translation: CASSETGRSYEQYF.

The CDR3 loop is CAISESDRENQPQHF. DNA for the CDR3: TGTGCCATCAGTGAGTCGGACAGGGAAAATCAGCCCCAGCATTTT. The chain links TRBV10-3 to TRBJ1-5; 8 positions match TRBD1. Germline V gene data show CDR1 as ENHRY and CDR2 as SYGVKD. The V gene end was trimmed by 0 bases and the J gene end by 4 bases; junction bases not matched to a gene: 2. This CDR3 has 15 amino acids.

Comment on this clone: Different DNA sequences within this sample yield the same CDR3. The rearrangement joins TRBV27 to TRBJ1-2; D gene ambiguous. Germline assignment: CDR1 MNHEY and CDR2 SMNVEV (reference sequence). There are 15 residues in the CDR3. V lost 3 bases to trimming and J lost 6 bases, with 17 bases between them. This CDR3 is CASSFHGRQSHGYTF. The CDR3 nucleotides are TGTGCCAGCAGTTTCCACGGGAGGCAGAGTCATGGCTACACCTTC.

This rearrangement joins TRBV20-1 to TRBJ1-1; 8 nucleotides agree with TRBD1. Per germline, CDR1 DFQATT and CDR2 SNEGSKA (reference sequence). V lost 4 bases to trimming and J lost 8 bases; unmatched junction nucleotides: 3. The CDR3 length is 11 residues. The CDR3 nucleotides read TGCAGTGCTAACAGGGGGACCGAAGCTTTCTTT. Protein sequence: CSANRGTEAFF.

The rearrangement links TRBV5-8 to TRBJ1-2; D may be TRBD1 (5 bases). The length of the CDR3 is 14 residues. From germline, CDR1 is SGHTS and CDR2 YDEGEE. The V end lost 4 bases, the J end lost 5 bases, and 15 bases lay between the germline ends. In DNA, the CDR3 is TGTGCCAGCAGCCCTCAGGGTTCGTGGTATGGCTACACCTTC. It specifies CASSPQGSWYGYTF.

The CDR3 DNA reads TGCGCCAGCAGCTTGGATGGGACAGGGGGCCTCAATGAGCAGTTCTTC. This gives the protein CASSLDGTGGLNEQFF. The V gene is TRBV5-1, the J gene TRBJ2-1; 12 nucleotides align to TRBD1. CDR1 is SGHRS, CDR2 YFSETQ, per germline. The CDR3 has 16 amino acids. V lost 0 bases, J lost 6 bases, and 4 bases stayed unmatched.

The chain is built from TRBV4-2 and TRBJ1-5; 7 bases are shared with TRBD1. CDR1 is LGHNA and CDR2 is YNFKEQ in the germline V gene. The CDR3 sequence is 16 residues long. V lost 0 bases, J lost 6 bases, and 8 bases stayed unmatched. This CDR3 reads CASSQDPQNRGQPQHF. CDR3 bases: TGTGCCAGCAGCCAAGACCCCCAAAACAGGGGTCAGCCCCAGCATTTT.

The chain has TRBV7-7 and TRBJ2-3; TRBD1 matches 7 bases. The junction had 3 bases not matched to a gene; V was cut back by 2 bases and J by 1 base. The CDR3 covers 15 residues. The V gene's germline CDR1 is SSHAT and CDR2 FNYEAQ (reference sequence). The CDR3 coding sequence is TGTGCCAGCAGCTTAAACAGGGGCGGCACAGATACGCAGTATTTT. Amino acids: CASSLNRGGTDTQYF.

This sequence joins TRBV2 and TRBJ2-3; D not certain. The CDR3 has 13 amino acids. The V gene lost 7 bases and the J gene lost 0 bases, with 8 bases spanning the gap. Germline V gene data show CDR1 as SNHLY and CDR2 as FYNNEI. In DNA, the CDR3 is TGTGCCAGCAAGAGGAGTAGCACAGATACGCAGTATTTT. Its protein is CASKRSSTDTQYF. Full variable domain (remainder filled in from reference TRBV2 and TRBJ2-3): EPEVTQTPSHQVTQMGQEVILRCVPISNHLYFYWYRQILGQKVEFLVSFYNNEISEKSEIFDDQFSVERPDGSNFTLKIRSTKLEDSAMYFCASKRSSTDTQYFGPGTRLTVL.

The CDR3 protein is CAWSPGISGGPGGETQYF. For the CDR3, the DNA is TGTGCCTGGAGCCCCGGAATCTCAGGGGGCCCAGGGGGAGAGACCCAGTACTTC. This chain joins TRBV30 and TRBJ2-5; 8 positions agree with TRBD1. The germline V gene has CDR1 GTSNPN and CDR2 SVGIG (reference sequence). The CDR3 has 18 residues. V lost 3 bases, J lost 4 bases, and 19 bases stayed unmatched. The full variable domain, its missing parts supplied by reference TRBV30 and TRBJ2-5, is SQTIHQWPATLVQPVGSPLSLECTVEGTSNPNLYWYRQAAGRGLQLLFYSVGIGQISSEVPQNLSASRPQDRQFILSSKKLLLSDSGFYLCAWSPGISGGPGGETQYFGPGTRLLVL.

The V gene is TRBV10-1, the J gene TRBJ2-1; maybe TRBD1 (5 bases). From germline, CDR1 is WNHNN and CDR2 SYGVQD (reference sequence). The CDR3 extends over 13 amino acids. The V gene lost 7 bases and the J gene lost 9 bases, with 16 bases spanning the gap. The CDR3 is CASTDSPYGEQFF. DNA of the CDR3: TGCGCCAGCACCGACAGCCCCTACGGTGAGCAGTTCTTC.

The rearrangement uses TRBV19 and TRBJ2-7; possible D gene TRBD2, 5 bases. The CDR3 has 16 residues. The germline CDR1 and CDR2 sequences are LNHDA and SQIVND (reference sequence). Deletions cut 5 bases from V and 2 bases from J, with 19 bases between. The CDR3 DNA follows: TGTGCCAGTAGTCGCCCCGAGGGTGCGGCCGCCTACGAGCAGTACTTC. This codes for CASSRPEGAAAYEQYF.

This sequence joins TRBV10-3 and TRBJ2-1; 7 positions agree with TRBD1. The germline V gene encodes CDR1 ENHRY and CDR2 SYGVKD. This CDR3 has 14 residues. Unmatched junction bases numbered 8, after V lost 3 bases and J lost 9 bases. Here the CDR3 DNA reads TGTGCCATCAGTGATAGGGCAGGGGGAGCTGAGCAGTTCTTC. This codes for CAISDRAGGAEQFF.

The CDR3 nucleotides read TGTGCCAGCAGTGAAGCTGCCTCCCGGGTAAATGAGCAGTTCTTC. This codes for CASSEAASRVNEQFF. The chain links TRBV2 to TRBJ2-1; D is unresolved. This CDR3 comprises 15 residues. V gave up 0 bases and J gave up 7 bases, with 13 bases separating them. Germline assignment: CDR1 SNHLY and CDR2 FYNNEI. The full variable domain, rest sourced from reference TRBV2 and TRBJ2-1, is EPEVTQTPSHQVTQMGQEVILRCVPISNHLYFYWYRQILGQKVEFLVSFYNNEISEKSEIFDDQFSVERPDGSNFTLKIRSTKLEDSAMYFCASSEAASRVNEQFFGPGTRLTVL.

In the case of this clone: Sequence at one end of the junction differs from germline and may be a read error. The chain employs TRBV7-9 and TRBJ1-5, with D possibly TRBD1 on 5 matching bases. Per the germline V gene, CDR1 is SEHNR and CDR2 is FQNEAQ (reference sequence). This CDR3 spans 16 amino acids. The CDR3 DNA reads TGTTCCAGCAGCTTAGCTGGGGCCAAGAGCAATCAGCCCCAGCATTTT. Translation gives CSSSLAGAKSNQPQHF.

The chain links TRBV7-9 to TRBJ2-5, with TRBD2 as a possible D gene (6 bases). Germline assignment: CDR1 SEHNR and CDR2 FQNEAQ (reference sequence). Trimming cost V 1 base and J 1 base, with 13 bases left between them. The CDR3 loop spans 16 amino acids. The CDR3 DNA reads as TGTGCCAGCAGCTTAGGATGGGGGGATTCCCAAGAGACCCAGTACTTC. Its protein is CASSLGWGDSQETQYF.

The rearrangement joins TRBV18 to TRBJ2-1, with D possibly matching TRBD2 (6 bases). Germline CDR1 is KGHSH and CDR2 is LQKENI. V lost 1 base to trimming and J lost 2 bases, with 9 bases between them. The CDR3 runs 15 residues. In DNA form, the CDR3 reads TGTGCCAGCTCACCACAGGGGACTGCCTACAATGAGCAGTTCTTC. It translates to CASSPQGTAYNEQFF.

The V gene is TRBV30, the J gene TRBJ2-1; tentative D call: TRBD1 (7 bases). Germline lookup yields CDR1 GTSNPN and CDR2 SVGIG (reference sequence). The CDR3 contains 15 residues. Trimming pared 4 bases from V and 0 bases from J, leaving 13 bases between. The CDR3 loop is CAWKGRDSSYNEQFF. In DNA form, the CDR3 reads TGTGCCTGGAAGGGGCGGGACAGCTCCTACAATGAGCAGTTCTTC.

V and J are TRBV7-8 and TRBJ2-5, with unresolved D. The J call could be wrong; TRBJ2-7 is a better fit for the DNA end. The CDR3 is made up of 13 amino acids. Germline V gives CDR1 SGHVS, CDR2 FQNEAQ. Here the CDR3 DNA reads TGTGCCAGCAGCTTAGCTCCATTCTACGAGCAGTACTTC. Translated, it gives CASSLAPFYEQYF.

The chain links TRBV27 to TRBJ2-1; TRBD2 matches 13 bases. There are 14 residues in the CDR3. In germline, CDR1 is MNHEY, CDR2 SMNVEV (reference sequence). The CDR3, as DNA: TGTGCTACCCAGGGACTAGCGGGGTACAATGAGCAGTTCTTC. This codes for CATQGLAGYNEQFF.

The J gene is TRBJ1-4, the V gene TRBV10-3; no clear D. The CDR3 sequence is 13 residues long. CDR1 is ENHRY, CDR2 SYGVKD, per germline. V shed 6 bases and J shed 4 bases, with 9 bases lying between them. CDR3 residues: CAIRASNNEKLFF. CDR3 DNA sequence: TGTGCCATCAGAGCGAGTAATAATGAAAAACTGTTTTTT.

This chain links TRBV19 with TRBJ2-2; D may be TRBD1 (6 bases). Trimming cost V 3 bases and J 2 bases, with 13 bases left between them. CDR1 and CDR2 (germline): LNHDA, SQIVND (reference sequence). The CDR3 is 16 amino acids. The CDR3 coding sequence is TGTGCCAGTAGTATTAGGGGGAGCGGAAACACCGGGGAGCTGTTTTTT. Protein sequence: CASSIRGSGNTGELFF.

V gene TRBV29-1 combines with J gene TRBJ1-2, with a tentative D call TRBD1 (6 bases). The CDR3 spans 13 residues. Germline lookup yields CDR1 SQVTM and CDR2 ANQGSEA. Deletions cut 1 base from V and 6 bases from J, with 12 bases between. CDR3 protein: CSVEVSRGHGYTF. CDR3 nucleotides: TGCAGCGTTGAAGTTTCCAGGGGACATGGCTACACCTTC.

This clone was detected only a few times. The chain has TRBV27 and TRBJ1-1, with TRBD1 matching 7 bases. V trimming: 6 bases; J trimming: 4 bases; junction bases outside the gene matches: 5. CDR1 and CDR2 from the germline V gene are MNHEY and SMNVEV (reference sequence). This CDR3 is 13 amino acids long. The CDR3 region is CASRRNRGTEAFF. DNA for the CDR3: TGTGCCAGCAGACGAAACAGGGGCACTGAAGCTTTCTTT.

The V and J genes are TRBV28 and TRBJ2-2; 11 bases align to TRBD2. Unmatched junction bases numbered 6, after V lost 5 bases and J lost 7 bases. Germline values: CDR1 MDHEN, CDR2 SYDVKM. CDR3 length: 15 amino acids. In DNA, the CDR3 is TGTGCCAGCAGTGCCGGGACTAGCGGAGTCGGGGAGCTGTTTTTT. This gives the protein CASSAGTSGVGELFF. Drawing the rest from reference TRBV28 and TRBJ2-2, the complete variable domain is DVKVTQSSRYLVKRTGEKVFLECVQDMDHENMFWYRQDPGLGLRLIYFSYDVKMKEKGDIPEGYSVSREKKERFSLILESASTNQTSMYLCASSAGTSGVGELFFGEGSRLTVL.

The genes are TRBV28 and TRBJ2-7, with 8 bases fitting TRBD2. The CDR3 consists of 16 residues. V gave up 5 bases and J gave up 7 bases; unmatched junction bases: 16. Germline values: CDR1 MDHEN, CDR2 SYDVKM. CDR3 region: CASSRIAGAGAGEQYF. The DNA for the CDR3 is TGTGCCAGCAGTAGGATTGCGGGAGCGGGAGCGGGAGAGCAGTACTTC. Full variable domain (remainder filled in from reference TRBV28 and TRBJ2-7): DVKVTQSSRYLVKRTGEKVFLECVQDMDHENMFWYRQDPGLGLRLIYFSYDVKMKEKGDIPEGYSVSREKKERFSLILESASTNQTSMYLCASSRIAGAGAGEQYFGPGTRLTVT.

V is TRBV6-1 and J is TRBJ1-6; D may be TRBD1 (5 bases). Germline CDR1 is MNHNS and CDR2 is SASEGT. The CDR3 contains 23 residues. V lost 2 bases, J lost 2 bases, and 31 bases lay in between. The CDR3 is CASSESSVQDVRARTPYNSPLHF. The CDR3 bases are TGTGCCAGCAGTGAATCTTCGGTACAGGACGTTAGGGCCAGGACACCCTATAATTCACCCCTCCACTTT.

The chain combines TRBV7-6 with TRBJ2-3; D perhaps matches TRBD2 (6 bases). This CDR3 region has 16 residues. V shed 4 bases and J shed 3 bases, with 17 bases lying between them. The V gene's germline CDR1 is SGHVS and CDR2 FNYEAQ. This chain's CDR3 is CASSSPGGVGTDTQYF. The CDR3 DNA is TGTGCCAGCAGCTCCCCGGGCGGGGTTGGGACAGATACGCAGTATTTT. The variable domain in full, with the rest retrieved from reference TRBV7-6 and TRBJ2-3, is GAGVSQSPRYKVTKRGQDVALRCDPISGHVSLYWYRQALGQGPEFLTYFNYEAQQDKSGLPNDRFSAERPEGSISTLTIQRTEQRDSAMYRCASSSPGGVGTDTQYFGPGTRLTVL.